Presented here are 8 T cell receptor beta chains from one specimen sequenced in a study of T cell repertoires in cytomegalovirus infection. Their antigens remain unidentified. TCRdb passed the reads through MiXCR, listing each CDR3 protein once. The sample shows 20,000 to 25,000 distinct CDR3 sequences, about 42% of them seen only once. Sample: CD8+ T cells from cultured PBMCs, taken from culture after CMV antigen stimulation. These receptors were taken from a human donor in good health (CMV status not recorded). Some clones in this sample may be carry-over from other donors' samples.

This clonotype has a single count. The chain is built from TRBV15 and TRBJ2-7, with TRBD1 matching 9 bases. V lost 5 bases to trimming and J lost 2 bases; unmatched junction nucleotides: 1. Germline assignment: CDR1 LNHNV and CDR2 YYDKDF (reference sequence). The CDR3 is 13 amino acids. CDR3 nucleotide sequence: TGTGCCACCAGCGGGGACAGGGCCTACGAGCAGTACTTC. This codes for CATSGDRAYEQYF.

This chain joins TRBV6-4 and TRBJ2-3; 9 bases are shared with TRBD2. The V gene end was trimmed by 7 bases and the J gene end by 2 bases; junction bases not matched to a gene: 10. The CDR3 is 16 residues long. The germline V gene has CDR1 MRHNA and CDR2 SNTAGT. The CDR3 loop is CASTSGEPPNTDTQYF. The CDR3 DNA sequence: TGTGCCAGCACTAGCGGGGAGCCACCTAACACAGATACGCAGTATTTT.

The DNA for the CDR3 is TGTGCCAGCAGTGCCGGGACAGGGGGTGGGAACACTGAAGCTTTCTTT. The encoded protein is CASSAGTGGGNTEAFF. The rearrangement links TRBV27 to TRBJ1-1; TRBD1 matches 11 bases. The trim removed 5 bases at V and 1 base at J, leaving 6 bases unmatched. CDR1 and CDR2 (germline): MNHEY, SMNVEV (reference sequence). This CDR3 is built from 16 residues.

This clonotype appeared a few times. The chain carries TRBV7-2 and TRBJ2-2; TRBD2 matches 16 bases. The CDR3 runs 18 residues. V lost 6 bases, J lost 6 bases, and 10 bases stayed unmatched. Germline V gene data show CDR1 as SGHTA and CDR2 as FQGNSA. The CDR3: CASRGPGTSGGAPGELFF. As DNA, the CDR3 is TGTGCCAGCAGAGGACCCGGGACTAGCGGGGGGGCCCCCGGGGAGCTGTTTTTT.

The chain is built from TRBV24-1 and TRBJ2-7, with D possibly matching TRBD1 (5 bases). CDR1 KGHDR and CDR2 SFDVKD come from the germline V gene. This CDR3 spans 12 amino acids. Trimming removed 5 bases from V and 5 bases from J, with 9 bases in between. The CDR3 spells CATSAGNDEQYF. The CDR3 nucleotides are TGTGCCACCAGTGCAGGGAACGACGAGCAGTACTTC.

Here the CDR3 DNA reads TGTGCCAGCAGCTCCCAGGGTCCTCTAGAGACCCAGTACTTC. Translating it yields CASSSQGPLETQYF. The genes are TRBV7-1 and TRBJ2-5; maybe TRBD1 (5 bases). TRBV7-1 is an open reading frame, and its role is uncertain. V was shortened by 3 bases and J by 4 bases, with 12 bases between the two germline ends. The CDR3 extends over 14 amino acids.

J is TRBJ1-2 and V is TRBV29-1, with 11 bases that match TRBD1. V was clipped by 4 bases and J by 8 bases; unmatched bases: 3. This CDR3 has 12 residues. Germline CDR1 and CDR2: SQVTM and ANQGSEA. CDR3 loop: CSVARDRGGYTF. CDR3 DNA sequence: TGCAGCGTTGCCCGGGACAGGGGGGGCTACACCTTC.

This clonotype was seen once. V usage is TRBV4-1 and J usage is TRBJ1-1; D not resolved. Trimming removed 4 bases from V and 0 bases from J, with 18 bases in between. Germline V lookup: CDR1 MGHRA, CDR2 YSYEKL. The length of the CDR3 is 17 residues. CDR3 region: CASSPGREIGLNTEAFF. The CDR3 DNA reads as TGCGCCAGCAGCCCCGGGAGGGAAATTGGATTGAACACTGAAGCTTTCTTT.